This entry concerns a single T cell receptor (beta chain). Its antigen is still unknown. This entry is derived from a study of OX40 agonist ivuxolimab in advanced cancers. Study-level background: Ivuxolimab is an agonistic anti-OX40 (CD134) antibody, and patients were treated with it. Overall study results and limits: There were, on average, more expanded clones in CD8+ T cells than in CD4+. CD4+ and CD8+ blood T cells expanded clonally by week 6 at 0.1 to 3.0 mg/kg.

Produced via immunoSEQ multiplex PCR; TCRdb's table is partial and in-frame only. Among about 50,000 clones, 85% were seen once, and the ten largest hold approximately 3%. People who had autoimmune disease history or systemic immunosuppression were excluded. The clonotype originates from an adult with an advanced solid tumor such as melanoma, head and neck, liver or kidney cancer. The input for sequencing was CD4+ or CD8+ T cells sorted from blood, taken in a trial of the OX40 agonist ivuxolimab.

CDR3 DNA sequence: TGTGCCAGCTCACCACCGCGTCTGGGCCCAGCGGGAATTGGAAACACCATATATTTT. Translating it yields CASSPPRLGPAGIGNTIYF. The V gene is TRBV18, the J gene TRBJ1-3; D gene uncertain. Trimming took 0 bases from V and 3 from J, leaving 21 bases between them. This CDR3 region has 19 residues. CDR1 and CDR2 from the germline V gene are KGHSH and LQKENI.